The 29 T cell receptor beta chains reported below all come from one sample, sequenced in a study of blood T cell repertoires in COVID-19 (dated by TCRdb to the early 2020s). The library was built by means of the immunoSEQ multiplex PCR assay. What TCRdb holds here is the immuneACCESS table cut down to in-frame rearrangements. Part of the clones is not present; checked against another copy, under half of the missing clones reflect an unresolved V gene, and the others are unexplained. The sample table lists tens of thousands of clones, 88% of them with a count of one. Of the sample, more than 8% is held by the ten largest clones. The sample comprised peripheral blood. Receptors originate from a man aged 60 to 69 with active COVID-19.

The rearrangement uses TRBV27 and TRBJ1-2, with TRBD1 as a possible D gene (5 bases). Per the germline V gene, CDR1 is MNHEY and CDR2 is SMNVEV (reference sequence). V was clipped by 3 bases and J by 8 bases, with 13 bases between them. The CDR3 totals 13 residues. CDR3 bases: TGTGCCAGCAGTTTGGCCCTCCGGACAGGCTACACCTTC. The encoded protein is CASSLALRTGYTF.

CDR3 DNA sequence: TGTGCCAGCAGCCAAACAACCGTGAACACTGAAGCTTTCTTT. Its translation is CASSQTTVNTEAFF. The V call is TRBV7-9, the J call TRBJ1-1; D gene ambiguous. The V end lost 5 bases, the J end lost 0 bases, and 10 bases lay between the germline ends. Germline CDR1 is SEHNR and CDR2 is FQNEAQ (reference sequence). The CDR3 spans 14 residues.

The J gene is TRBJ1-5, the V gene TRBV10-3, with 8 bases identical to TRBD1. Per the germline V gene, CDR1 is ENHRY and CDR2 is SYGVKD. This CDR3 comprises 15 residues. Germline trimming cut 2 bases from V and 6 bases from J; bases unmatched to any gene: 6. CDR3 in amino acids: CAISERQGASQPQHF. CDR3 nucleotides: TGTGCCATCAGTGAGAGGCAGGGGGCTAGTCAGCCCCAGCATTTT.

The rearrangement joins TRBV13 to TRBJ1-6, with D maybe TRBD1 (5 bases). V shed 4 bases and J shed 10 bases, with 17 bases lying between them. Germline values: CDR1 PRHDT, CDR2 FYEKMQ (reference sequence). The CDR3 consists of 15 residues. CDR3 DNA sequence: TGTGCCAGCAGCTCAGGGACGGCCGAGGTGTCACCCCTCCACTTT. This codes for CASSSGTAEVSPLHF.

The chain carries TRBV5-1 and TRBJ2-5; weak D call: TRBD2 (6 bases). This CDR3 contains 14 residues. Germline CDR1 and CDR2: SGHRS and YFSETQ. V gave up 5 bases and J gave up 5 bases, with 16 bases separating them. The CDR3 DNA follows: TGCGCCAGCAGGCGACTAGGCATGATGGAGACCCAGTACTTC. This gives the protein CASRRLGMMETQYF. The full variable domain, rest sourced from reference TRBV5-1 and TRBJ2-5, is KAGVTQTPRYLIKTRGQQVTLSCSPISGHRSVSWYQQTPGQGLQFLFEYFSETQRNKGNFPGRFSGRQFSNSRSEMNVSTLELGDSALYLCASRRLGMMETQYFGPGTRLLVL.

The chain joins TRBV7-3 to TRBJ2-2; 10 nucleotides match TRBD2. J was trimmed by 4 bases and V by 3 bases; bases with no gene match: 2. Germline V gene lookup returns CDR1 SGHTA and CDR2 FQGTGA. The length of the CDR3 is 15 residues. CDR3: CASSLASGGTGELFF. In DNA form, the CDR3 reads TGTGCCAGCAGCTTGGCTAGCGGGGGCACCGGGGAGCTGTTTTTT.

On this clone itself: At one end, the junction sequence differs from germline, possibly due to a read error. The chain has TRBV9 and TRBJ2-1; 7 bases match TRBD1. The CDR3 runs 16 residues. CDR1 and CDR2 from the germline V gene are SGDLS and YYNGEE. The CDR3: CVSSVTGKGSYNEQFF. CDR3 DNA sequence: TGTGTCAGCAGCGTGACAGGGAAGGGCTCCTACAATGAGCAGTTCTTC.

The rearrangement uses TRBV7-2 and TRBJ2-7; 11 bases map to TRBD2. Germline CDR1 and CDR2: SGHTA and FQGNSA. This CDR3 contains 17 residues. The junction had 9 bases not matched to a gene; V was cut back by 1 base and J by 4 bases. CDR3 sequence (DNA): TGTGCCAGCAGCTTAGGGCCCTCTAGCGGGAGGCGGTACGAGCAGTACTTC. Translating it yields CASSLGPSSGRRYEQYF. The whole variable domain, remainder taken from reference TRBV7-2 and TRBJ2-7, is GAGVSQSPSNKVTEKGKDVELRCDPISGHTALYWYRQSLGQGLEFLIYFQGNSAPDKSGLPSDRFSAERTGGSVSTLTIQRTQQEDSAVYLCASSLGPSSGRRYEQYFGPGTRLTVT.

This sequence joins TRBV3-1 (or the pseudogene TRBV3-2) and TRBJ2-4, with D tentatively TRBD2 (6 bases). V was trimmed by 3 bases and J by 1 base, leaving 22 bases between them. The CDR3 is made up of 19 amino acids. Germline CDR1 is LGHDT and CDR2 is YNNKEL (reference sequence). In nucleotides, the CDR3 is TGTGCCAGCAGCCATCACCTCGGGACTGGGCTCGGGGCCAAAAACATTCAGTACTTC. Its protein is CASSHHLGTGLGAKNIQYF.

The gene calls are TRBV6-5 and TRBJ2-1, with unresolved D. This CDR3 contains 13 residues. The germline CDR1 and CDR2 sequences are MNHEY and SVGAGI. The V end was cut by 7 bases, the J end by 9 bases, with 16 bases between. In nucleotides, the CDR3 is TGTGCCAGCAACCTAGGAGTGGAAGGTGAGCAGTTCTTC. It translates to CASNLGVEGEQFF.

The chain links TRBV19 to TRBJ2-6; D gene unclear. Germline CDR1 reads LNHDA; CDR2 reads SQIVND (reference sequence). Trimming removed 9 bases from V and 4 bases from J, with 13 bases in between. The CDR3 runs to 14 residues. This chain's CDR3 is CASETGEGANVLTF. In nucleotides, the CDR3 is TGTGCCAGCGAGACTGGTGAGGGGGCCAACGTCCTGACTTTC.

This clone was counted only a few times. The CDR3 reads CASSLVLAGDTQYF. CDR3 sequence (DNA): TGTGCCAGCAGCTTGGTACTAGCGGGAGATACGCAGTATTTT. This chain uses TRBV5-6 with TRBJ2-3, with TRBD2 matching over 9 bases. The CDR3 consists of 14 residues. Germline V gene lookup returns CDR1 SGHDT and CDR2 YYEEEE. The V segment lost 0 bases and the J segment 5 bases; nucleotides outside the gene matches: 1.

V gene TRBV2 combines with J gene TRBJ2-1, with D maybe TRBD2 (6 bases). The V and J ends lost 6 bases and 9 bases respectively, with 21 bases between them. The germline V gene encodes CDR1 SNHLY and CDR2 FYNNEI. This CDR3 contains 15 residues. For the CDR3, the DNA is TGTGCCAGCAGCCAACCCACGGGAGAGATGAGTGAGCAGTTCTTC. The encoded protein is CASSQPTGEMSEQFF.

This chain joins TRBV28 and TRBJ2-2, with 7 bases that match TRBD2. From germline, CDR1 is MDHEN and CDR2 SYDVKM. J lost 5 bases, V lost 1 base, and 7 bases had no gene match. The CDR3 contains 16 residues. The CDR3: CASSLSGEGRTGELFF. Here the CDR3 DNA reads TGTGCCAGCAGTTTATCGGGGGAGGGCCGGACCGGGGAGCTGTTTTTT. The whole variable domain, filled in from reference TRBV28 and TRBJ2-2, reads DVKVTQSSRYLVKRTGEKVFLECVQDMDHENMFWYRQDPGLGLRLIYFSYDVKMKEKGDIPEGYSVSREKKERFSLILESASTNQTSMYLCASSLSGEGRTGELFFGEGSRLTVL.

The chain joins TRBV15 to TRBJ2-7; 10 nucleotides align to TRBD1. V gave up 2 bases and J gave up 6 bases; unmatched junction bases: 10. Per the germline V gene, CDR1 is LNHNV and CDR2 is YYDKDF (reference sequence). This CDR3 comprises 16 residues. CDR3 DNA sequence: TGTGCCACCAGCAGACCCTCCGGGACAGGGGATGGCGAGCAGTACTTC. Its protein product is CATSRPSGTGDGEQYF.

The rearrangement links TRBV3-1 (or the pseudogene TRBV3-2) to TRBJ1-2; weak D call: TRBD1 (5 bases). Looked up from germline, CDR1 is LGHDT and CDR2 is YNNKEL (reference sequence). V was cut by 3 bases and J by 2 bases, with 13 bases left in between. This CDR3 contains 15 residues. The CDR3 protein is CASSHGGYANYGYTF. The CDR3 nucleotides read TGTGCCAGCAGCCACGGGGGGTACGCAAACTATGGCTACACCTTC.

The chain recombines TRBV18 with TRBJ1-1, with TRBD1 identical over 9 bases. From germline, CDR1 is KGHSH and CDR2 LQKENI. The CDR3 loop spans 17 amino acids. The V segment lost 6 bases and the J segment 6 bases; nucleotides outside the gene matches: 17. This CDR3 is CASSGYDRGKGYPEAFF. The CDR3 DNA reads TGTGCCAGCTCCGGATACGACAGGGGGAAGGGGTATCCTGAAGCTTTCTTT.

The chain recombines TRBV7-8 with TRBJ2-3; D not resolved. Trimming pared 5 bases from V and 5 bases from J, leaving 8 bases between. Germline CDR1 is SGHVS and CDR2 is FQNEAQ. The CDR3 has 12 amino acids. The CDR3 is CASSQLVDTQYF. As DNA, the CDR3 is TGTGCCAGCAGCCAACTCGTAGATACGCAGTATTTT.

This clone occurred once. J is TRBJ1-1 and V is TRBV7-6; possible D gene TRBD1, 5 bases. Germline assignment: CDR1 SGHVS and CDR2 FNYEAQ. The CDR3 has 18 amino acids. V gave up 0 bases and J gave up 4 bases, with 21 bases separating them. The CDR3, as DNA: TGTGCCAGCAGCTTAGCGTTGAAGGGGAAGAAGATAGTCACTGAAGCTTTCTTT. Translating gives CASSLALKGKKIVTEAFF.

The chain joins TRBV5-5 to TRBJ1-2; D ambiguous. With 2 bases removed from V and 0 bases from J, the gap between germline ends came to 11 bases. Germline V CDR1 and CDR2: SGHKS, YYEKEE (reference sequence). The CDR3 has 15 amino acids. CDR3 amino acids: CASSFGLLPNYGYTF. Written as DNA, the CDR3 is TGTGCCAGCAGCTTCGGACTCCTCCCTAACTATGGCTACACCTTC.

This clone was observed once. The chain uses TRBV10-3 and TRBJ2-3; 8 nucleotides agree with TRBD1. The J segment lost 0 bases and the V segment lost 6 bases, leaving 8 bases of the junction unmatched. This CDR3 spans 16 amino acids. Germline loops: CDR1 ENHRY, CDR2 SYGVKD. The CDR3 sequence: CAIRQGQASSTDTQYF. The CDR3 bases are TGTGCCATCAGACAGGGACAGGCATCTAGCACAGATACGCAGTATTTT.

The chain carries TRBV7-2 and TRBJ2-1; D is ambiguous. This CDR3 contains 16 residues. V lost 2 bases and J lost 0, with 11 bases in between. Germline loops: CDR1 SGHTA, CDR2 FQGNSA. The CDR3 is CASSLLPGLSYNEQFF. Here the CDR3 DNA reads TGTGCCAGCAGCTTATTGCCAGGTCTCTCCTACAATGAGCAGTTCTTC.

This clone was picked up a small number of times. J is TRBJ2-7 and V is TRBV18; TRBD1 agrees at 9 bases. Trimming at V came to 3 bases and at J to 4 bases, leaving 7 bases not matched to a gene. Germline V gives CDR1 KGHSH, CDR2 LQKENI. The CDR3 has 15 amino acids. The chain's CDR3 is CASSPATGGGYEQYF. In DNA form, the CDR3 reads TGTGCCAGCTCACCGGCGACAGGGGGTGGGTACGAGCAGTACTTC.

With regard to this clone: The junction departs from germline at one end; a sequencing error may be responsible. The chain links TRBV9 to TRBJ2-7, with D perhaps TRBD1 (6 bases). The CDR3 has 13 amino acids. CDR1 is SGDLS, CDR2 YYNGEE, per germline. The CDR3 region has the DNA TGTGCCAGCAGCGTAGAGGTTCAGGGGCCGTTGGAGTTC. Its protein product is CASSVEVQGPLEF.

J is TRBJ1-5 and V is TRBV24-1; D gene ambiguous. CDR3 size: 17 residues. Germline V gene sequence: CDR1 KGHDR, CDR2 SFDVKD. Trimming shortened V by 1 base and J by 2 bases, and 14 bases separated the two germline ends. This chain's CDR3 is CATSDLRSKARNQPQHF. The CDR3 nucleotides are TGTGCCACCAGTGATTTACGGTCAAAAGCCCGCAATCAGCCCCAGCATTTT.

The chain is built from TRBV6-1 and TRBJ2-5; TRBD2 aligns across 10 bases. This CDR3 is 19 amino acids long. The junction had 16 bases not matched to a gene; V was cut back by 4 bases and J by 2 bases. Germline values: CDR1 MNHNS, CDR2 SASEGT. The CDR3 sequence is CASSAARGAGGPVQETQYF. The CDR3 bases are TGTGCCAGCAGTGCCGCAAGGGGAGCGGGAGGGCCAGTGCAAGAGACCCAGTACTTC.

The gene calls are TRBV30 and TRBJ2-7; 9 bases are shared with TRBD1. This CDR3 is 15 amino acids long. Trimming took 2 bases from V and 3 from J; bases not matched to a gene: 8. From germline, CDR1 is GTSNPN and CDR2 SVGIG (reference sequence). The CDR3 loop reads CAWSIRDRAGYEQYF. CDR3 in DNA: TGTGCCTGGAGTATAAGGGACAGGGCCGGCTACGAGCAGTACTTC.

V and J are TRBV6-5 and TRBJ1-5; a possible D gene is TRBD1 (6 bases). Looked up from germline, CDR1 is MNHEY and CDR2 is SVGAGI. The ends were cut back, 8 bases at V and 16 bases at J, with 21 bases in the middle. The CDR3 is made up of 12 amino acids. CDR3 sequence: CASGRPTGFKHF. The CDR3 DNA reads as TGTGCCAGCGGAAGGCCTACAGGGTTCAAACATTTT.

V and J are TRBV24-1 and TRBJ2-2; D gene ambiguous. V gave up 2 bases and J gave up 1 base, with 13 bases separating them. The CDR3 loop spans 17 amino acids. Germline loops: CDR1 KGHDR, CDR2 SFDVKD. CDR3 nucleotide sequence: TGTGCCACCAGTGATTCTAAGCTCAGAGGGAACACCGGGGAGCTGTTTTTT. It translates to CATSDSKLRGNTGELFF.